Listed below are T cell receptor beta chains from one sample, sequenced in a study of T-cell reconstitution after alpha-beta-depleted transplantation in children. TCRdb analysed the PCR reads with MiXCR anew, one entry per CDR3 protein. The sample carries 610,000 or so distinct CDR3 sequences, about a quarter recorded once. This sample comprised PBMCs, obtained before TCRalphabeta/CD19-depleted stem cell transplant. The receptors come from a boy less than two years old with Wiskott-Aldrich syndrome, due to receive a stem cell transplant. Each CDR3 is given with its conserved first and last residue. The D gene is left open where the match is weak. Clone size is stated in some rows and not others, as once, few, many or a class when expanded.

clone size: few
D gene: TRBD2
V gene: TRBV12-3/TRBV12-4
J gene: TRBJ2-5
CDR3 protein: CASSPTSEQETQYF
CDR3 DNA: TGTGCCAGCAGCCCTACTAGCGAACAAGAGACCCAGTACTTC

clone size: .
D gene: TRBD2
V gene: TRBV10-3
J gene: TRBJ2-7
CDR3 protein: CAISAKGLATSYEQYF
CDR3 DNA: TGTGCCATCAGTGCAAAAGGACTAGCGACTTCCTACGAGCAGTACTTC

clone size: .
D gene: .
V gene: TRBV4-2
J gene: TRBJ1-1
CDR3 protein: CASSLLRGGIGNTEAFF
CDR3 DNA: TGTGCCAGCAGCCTTCTACGTGGAGGAATCGGGAACACTGAAGCTTTCTTT

clone size: .
D gene: TRBD2
V gene: TRBV5-1
J gene: TRBJ2-1
CDR3 protein: CASSLAQREAEKQFF
CDR3 DNA: TGCGCCAGCAGCTTGGCCCAGCGGGAGGCCGAGAAGCAGTTCTTC

clone size: many
D gene: .
V gene: TRBV5-1
J gene: TRBJ2-3
CDR3 protein: CASSLEGTDTQYF
CDR3 DNA: TGTGCCAGCAGCCTAGAGGGCACAGATACGCAGTATTTT

clone size: few
D gene: .
V gene: TRBV5-1
J gene: TRBJ1-2
CDR3 protein: CASSGWTAGPYGYTF
CDR3 DNA: TGCGCCAGCAGCGGATGGACAGCCGGCCCCTATGGCTACACCTTC

clone size: few
D gene: TRBD1
V gene: TRBV3-1
J gene: TRBJ2-1
CDR3 protein: CASSQKVGLGTGGLPTYNEQFF
CDR3 DNA: TGTGCCAGCAGCCAAAAGGTCGGCTTAGGGACAGGGGGCCTTCCGACCTACAATGAGCAGTTCTTC

clone size: few
D gene: .
V gene: TRBV29-1
J gene: TRBJ2-4
CDR3 protein: CSVRGRQDKNIQYF
CDR3 DNA: TGCAGCGTGAGGGGGAGGCAGGACAAAAACATTCAGTACTTC

clone size: .
D gene: .
V gene: TRBV5-1
J gene: TRBJ2-3
CDR3 protein: CASSLLTSPSTDTQYF
CDR3 DNA: TGCGCCAGCAGCTTGCTCACTAGTCCTAGCACAGATACGCAGTATTTT

clone size: .
D gene: .
V gene: TRBV30
J gene: TRBJ2-7
CDR3 protein: CAWTRDLSFYEQYF
CDR3 DNA: TGTGCCTGGACCCGGGACTTGAGCTTTTACGAGCAGTACTTC

clone size: .
D gene: TRBD1
V gene: TRBV6-5
J gene: TRBJ1-6
CDR3 protein: CASSSGQGALDNSPLHF
CDR3 DNA: TGTGCCAGCAGTTCCGGGCAGGGGGCATTAGATAATTCACCCCTCCACTTT

clone size: few
D gene: TRBD2
V gene: TRBV12-3/TRBV12-4
J gene: TRBJ2-1
CDR3 protein: CASRAGEIYNEQFF
CDR3 DNA: TGTGCCAGCCGAGCGGGAGAGATTTACAATGAGCAGTTCTTC

clone size: .
D gene: TRBD1
V gene: TRBV10-2
J gene: TRBJ2-1
CDR3 protein: CASMTGDGNEQFF
CDR3 DNA: TGCGCCAGCATGACAGGGGATGGGAATGAGCAGTTCTTC

clone size: .
D gene: .
V gene: TRBV12-3/TRBV12-4
J gene: TRBJ1-1
CDR3 protein: CASSKITEAFF
CDR3 DNA: TGTGCCAGCAGTAAAATAACAGAGGCCTTCTTT

clone size: few
D gene: .
V gene: TRBV5-5
J gene: TRBJ2-1
CDR3 protein: CASSLARSNEQFF
CDR3 DNA: TGTGCCAGCAGCTTGGCACGGAGCAATGAGCAGTTCTTC

clone size: .
D gene: .
V gene: TRBV12-3/TRBV12-4
J gene: TRBJ1-1
CDR3 protein: CASSFWRSSEAFF
CDR3 DNA: TGTGCCAGCAGTTTTTGGAGGTCTTCTGAAGCTTTCTTT

clone size: .
D gene: TRBD2
V gene: TRBV15
J gene: TRBJ2-5
CDR3 protein: CATSRGFLAGRRETQYF
CDR3 DNA: TGTGCCACCAGCAGAGGATTTCTAGCGGGGCGACGGGAGACCCAGTACTTC

clone size: few
D gene: TRBD2
V gene: TRBV20-1
J gene: TRBJ2-7
CDR3 protein: CSATASGRSYEQYF
CDR3 DNA: TGCAGTGCCACCGCCAGCGGGAGGTCATACGAGCAGTACTTC

clone size: .
D gene: TRBD1
V gene: TRBV4-2
J gene: TRBJ2-3
CDR3 protein: CASSGRTGANTQYF
CDR3 DNA: TGTGCCAGCAGCGGACGGACAGGGGCGAATACGCAGTATTTT

clone size: few
D gene: .
V gene: TRBV5-1
J gene: TRBJ2-1
CDR3 protein: CASSLANPNSYNEQFF
CDR3 DNA: TGCGCCAGCAGCTTGGCCAACCCGAATTCCTACAATGAGCAGTTCTTC

clone size: .
D gene: .
V gene: TRBV29-1
J gene: TRBJ1-2
CDR3 protein: CSARGNYGYTF
CDR3 DNA: TGCAGCGCCCGCGGTAACTATGGCTACACCTTC

clone size: .
D gene: .
V gene: TRBV5-1
J gene: TRBJ2-5
CDR3 protein: CASSLEAVPLGTQYF
CDR3 DNA: TGCGCCAGCAGCTTGGAGGCCGTCCCTCTGGGGACCCAGTACTTC

clone size: few
D gene: TRBD1
V gene: TRBV28
J gene: TRBJ2-7
CDR3 protein: CASSPGTATYEQYF
CDR3 DNA: TGTGCCAGCAGTCCCGGGACAGCAACCTACGAGCAGTACTTC

clone size: few
D gene: TRBD2
V gene: TRBV10-3
J gene: TRBJ2-2
CDR3 protein: CAISDPLAGDTGELFF
CDR3 DNA: TGTGCCATCAGTGATCCACTAGCGGGAGACACCGGGGAGCTGTTTTTT

clone size: .
D gene: TRBD1
V gene: TRBV5-1
J gene: TRBJ2-1
CDR3 protein: CASSEPGQYNEQFF
CDR3 DNA: TGCGCCAGCAGCGAACCGGGACAGTACAATGAGCAGTTCTTC

clone size: .
D gene: TRBD1
V gene: TRBV5-6
J gene: TRBJ2-2
CDR3 protein: CASSPGQQNTGELFF
CDR3 DNA: TGTGCCAGCAGTCCGGGACAGCAGAACACCGGGGAGCTGTTTTTT

clone size: few
D gene: TRBD2
V gene: TRBV2
J gene: TRBJ2-7
CDR3 protein: CASSASSGRAYEQYF
CDR3 DNA: TGTGCCAGCAGTGCGAGTAGCGGGAGGGCCTACGAGCAGTACTTC

clone size: .
D gene: .
V gene: TRBV4-1
J gene: TRBJ2-1
CDR3 protein: CASSSDSEQFF
CDR3 DNA: TGCGCCAGCAGCTCGGACAGCGAGCAGTTCTTC

clone size: .
D gene: .
V gene: TRBV10-1
J gene: TRBJ2-1
CDR3 protein: CASRQAPGNEQFF
CDR3 DNA: TGCGCCAGCAGGCAGGCCCCCGGTAATGAGCAGTTCTTC

clone size: few
D gene: TRBD2
V gene: TRBV30
J gene: TRBJ2-3
CDR3 protein: CAWSVWGTSGSVNTQYF
CDR3 DNA: TGTGCCTGGAGTGTATGGGGTACTAGCGGGAGTGTAAATACGCAGTATTTT

clone size: few
D gene: .
V gene: TRBV7-2
J gene: TRBJ2-1
CDR3 protein: CASSLSPGNSYNEQFF
CDR3 DNA: TGTGCCAGCAGCTTAAGTCCGGGGAACTCCTACAATGAGCAGTTCTTC

clone size: .
D gene: .
V gene: TRBV12-3/TRBV12-4
J gene: TRBJ1-1
CDR3 protein: CASSVDGASTEAFF
CDR3 DNA: TGTGCCAGCAGTGTGGACGGTGCGTCCACTGAAGCTTTCTTT

clone size: .
D gene: TRBD1
V gene: TRBV4-1
J gene: TRBJ1-5
CDR3 protein: CASSQGQGRNNQPQHF
CDR3 DNA: TGCGCCAGCAGCCAAGGACAGGGAAGAAACAATCAGCCCCAGCATTTT

clone size: .
D gene: TRBD2
V gene: TRBV27
J gene: TRBJ2-7
CDR3 protein: CASSSSGNIEQYF
CDR3 DNA: TGTGCCAGCAGTTCCAGCGGGAATATCGAGCAGTACTTC

clone size: few
D gene: .
V gene: TRBV5-1
J gene: TRBJ2-1
CDR3 protein: CASSLPGSPYNEQFF
CDR3 DNA: TGCGCCAGCAGCTTGCCCGGGAGTCCCTACAATGAGCAGTTCTTC

clone size: .
D gene: .
V gene: TRBV11-2
J gene: TRBJ2-3
CDR3 protein: CASSLGGRVADTQYF
CDR3 DNA: TGTGCCAGCAGCTTAGGGGGCAGGGTTGCAGATACGCAGTATTTT

clone size: few
D gene: TRBD1
V gene: TRBV29-1
J gene: TRBJ2-1
CDR3 protein: CSGRDRATGTNEQFF
CDR3 DNA: TGCAGCGGCCGGGACAGGGCAACAGGGACCAATGAGCAGTTCTTC

clone size: .
D gene: .
V gene: TRBV24-1
J gene: TRBJ2-2
CDR3 protein: CATSDFAPRANTGELFF
CDR3 DNA: TGTGCCACCAGTGATTTTGCACCGCGCGCGAACACCGGGGAGCTGTTTTTT

clone size: .
D gene: .
V gene: TRBV20-1
J gene: TRBJ1-5
CDR3 protein: CSARDRTADQPQHF
CDR3 DNA: TGCAGTGCTAGAGATCGTACAGCCGATCAGCCCCAGCATTTT

clone size: few
D gene: TRBD1
V gene: TRBV25-1
J gene: TRBJ2-1
CDR3 protein: CASSGDRGYNEQFF
CDR3 DNA: TGTGCCAGCAGTGGGGACAGGGGCTACAATGAGCAGTTCTTC

clone size: few
D gene: TRBD1
V gene: TRBV27
J gene: TRBJ1-4
CDR3 protein: CASSPTGEGEKLFF
CDR3 DNA: TGCGCCAGCAGCCCGACAGGGGAAGGTGAAAAACTGTTTTTT

clone size: few
D gene: .
V gene: TRBV7-3
J gene: TRBJ2-5
CDR3 protein: CASSRDPGGETQYF
CDR3 DNA: TGTGCCAGCAGCCGGGACCCAGGGGGGGAGACCCAGTACTTC

clone size: .
D gene: TRBD1
V gene: TRBV10-3
J gene: TRBJ1-1
CDR3 protein: CATIGTGGRIAEAFF
CDR3 DNA: TGTGCCACCATTGGGACAGGGGGCCGTATCGCTGAAGCTTTCTTT

clone size: .
D gene: TRBD1
V gene: TRBV12-3/TRBV12-4
J gene: TRBJ2-7
CDR3 protein: CASRDRVGSYEQYF
CDR3 DNA: TGTGCCAGCAGGGACAGGGTGGGTTCCTACGAGCAGTACTTC

clone size: few
D gene: .
V gene: TRBV27
J gene: TRBJ2-1
CDR3 protein: CASSSSTSYNEQFF
CDR3 DNA: TGTGCCAGCAGTTCCTCGACTAGTTACAATGAGCAGTTCTTC

clone size: few
D gene: .
V gene: TRBV20-1
J gene: TRBJ1-4
CDR3 protein: CSAPAPQGRGEKLFF
CDR3 DNA: TGCAGTGCTCCCGCCCCCCAGGGCAGGGGTGAAAAACTGTTTTTT

clone size: .
D gene: .
V gene: TRBV20-1
J gene: TRBJ2-1
CDR3 protein: CSARDGRGGHYNEQFF
CDR3 DNA: TGCAGTGCTAGAGATGGTAGAGGGGGGCACTACAATGAGCAGTTCTTC

clone size: .
D gene: TRBD1
V gene: TRBV7-9
J gene: TRBJ2-3
CDR3 protein: CASSLPTDRGSTDTQYF
CDR3 DNA: TGTGCCAGCAGCTTACCGACGGACAGGGGGAGCACAGATACGCAGTATTTT

clone size: .
D gene: .
V gene: TRBV27
J gene: TRBJ2-6
CDR3 protein: CASSLVGPTSGANVLTF
CDR3 DNA: TGTGCCAGCAGTTTAGTCGGACCGACGTCTGGGGCCAACGTCCTGACTTTC

clone size: few
D gene: TRBD2
V gene: TRBV5-5
J gene: TRBJ2-1
CDR3 protein: CASSGQREAHLREQFF
CDR3 DNA: TGTGCCAGCAGCGGCCAGCGGGAGGCTCATCTAAGGGAGCAGTTCTTC

clone size: .
D gene: TRBD2
V gene: TRBV30
J gene: TRBJ2-2
CDR3 protein: CASLAGGPIDTGELFF
CDR3 DNA: TGTGCCTCCTTAGCGGGAGGGCCAATTGACACCGGGGAGCTGTTTTTT

clone size: .
D gene: .
V gene: TRBV28
J gene: TRBJ2-3
CDR3 protein: CASTQEADTQYF
CDR3 DNA: TGTGCCAGCACTCAGGAGGCAGATACGCAGTATTTT

clone size: .
D gene: .
V gene: TRBV20-1
J gene: TRBJ2-3
CDR3 protein: CSARRATDTQYF
CDR3 DNA: TGCAGTGCTAGGCGCGCAACAGATACGCAGTATTTT